This T cell receptor beta chain was profiled in a study of naive and memory T cell subsets. This clonotype was observed at least ten times. For blood and skin samples, reverse transcription used TCR alpha and beta constant primers. MiXCR was run by TCRdb on the 5' RACE reads, yielding one entry per CDR3 protein. The table has some 22,000 distinct CDR3 sequences, around 3.9% seen once. Whole blood, 2.5 to 3 ml, came from adult healthy volunteers. A UMI-containing oligonucleotide was joined by 3' ligation to the TCR cDNA template. Cells were not sorted; total RNA input targeted roughly 1 to 1,100 ng. The CDR3 runs 14 residues. Germline V CDR1 and CDR2: MNHEY, SVGAGI. Trimming removed 0 bases from V and 2 bases from J; junction bases left unmatched: 1.

The chain combines TRBV6-5 with TRBJ2-7, with 7 bases identical to TRBD1. The clonotype comes from a male donor in good health. Written as DNA, the CDR3 is TGTGCCAGCAGTTACTCGAGGGGGCCCTACGAGCAGTACTTC. Residues: CASSYSRGPYEQYF.